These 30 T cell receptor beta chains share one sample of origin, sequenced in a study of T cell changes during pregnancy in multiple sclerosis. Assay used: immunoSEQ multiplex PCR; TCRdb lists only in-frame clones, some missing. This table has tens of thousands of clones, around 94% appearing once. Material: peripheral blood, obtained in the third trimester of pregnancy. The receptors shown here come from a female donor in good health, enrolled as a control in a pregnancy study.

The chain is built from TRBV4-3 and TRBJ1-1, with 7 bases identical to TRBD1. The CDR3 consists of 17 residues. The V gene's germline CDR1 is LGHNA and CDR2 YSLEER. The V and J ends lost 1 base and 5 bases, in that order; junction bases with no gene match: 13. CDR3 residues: CASSQGWAGQGETEAFF. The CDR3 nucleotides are TGCGCCAGCAGCCAAGGGTGGGCAGGGCAGGGGGAAACTGAAGCTTTCTTT.

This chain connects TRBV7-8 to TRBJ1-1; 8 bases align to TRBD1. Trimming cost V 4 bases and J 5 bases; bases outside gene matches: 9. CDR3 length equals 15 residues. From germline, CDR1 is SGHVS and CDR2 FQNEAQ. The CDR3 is CASSSRTGRVTEAFF. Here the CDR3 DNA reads TGTGCCAGCAGCTCAAGGACAGGGCGGGTGACTGAAGCTTTCTTT.

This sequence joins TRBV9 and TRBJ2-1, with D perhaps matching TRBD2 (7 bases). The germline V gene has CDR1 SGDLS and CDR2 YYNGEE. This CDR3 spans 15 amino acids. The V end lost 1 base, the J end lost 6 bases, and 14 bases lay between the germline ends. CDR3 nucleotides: TGTGCCAGCAGCGTACAGGGCGGGGGCCCCAATGAGCAGTTCTTC. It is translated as CASSVQGGGPNEQFF.

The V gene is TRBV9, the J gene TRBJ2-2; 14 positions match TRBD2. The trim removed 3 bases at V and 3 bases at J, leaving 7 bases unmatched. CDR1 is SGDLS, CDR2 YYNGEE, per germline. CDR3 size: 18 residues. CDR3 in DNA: TGTGCCAGCAGCGCCCCAGGGACTAGCGGGGGTTACACCGGGGAGCTGTTTTTT. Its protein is CASSAPGTSGGYTGELFF.

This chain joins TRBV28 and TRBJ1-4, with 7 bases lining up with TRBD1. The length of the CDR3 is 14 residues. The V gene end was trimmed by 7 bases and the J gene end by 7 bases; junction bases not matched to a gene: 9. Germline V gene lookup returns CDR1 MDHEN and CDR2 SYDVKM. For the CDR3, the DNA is TGTGCCAGCACCAAGACAGGGCCATCTGAAAAACTGTTTTTT. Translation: CASTKTGPSEKLFF.

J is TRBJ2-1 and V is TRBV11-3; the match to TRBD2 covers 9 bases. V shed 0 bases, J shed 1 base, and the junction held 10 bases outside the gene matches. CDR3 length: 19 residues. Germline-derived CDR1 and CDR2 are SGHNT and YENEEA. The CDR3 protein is CASSLDRRASGTSYNEQFF. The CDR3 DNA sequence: TGTGCCAGCAGCTTAGATCGCAGGGCTAGCGGGACTTCCTACAATGAGCAGTTCTTC. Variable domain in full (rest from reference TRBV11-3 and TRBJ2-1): EAGVVQSPRYKIIEKKQPVAFWCNPISGHNTLYWYLQNLGQGPELLIRYENEEAVDDSQLPKDRFSAERLKGVDSTLKIQPAELGDSAVYLCASSLDRRASGTSYNEQFFGPGTRLTVL.

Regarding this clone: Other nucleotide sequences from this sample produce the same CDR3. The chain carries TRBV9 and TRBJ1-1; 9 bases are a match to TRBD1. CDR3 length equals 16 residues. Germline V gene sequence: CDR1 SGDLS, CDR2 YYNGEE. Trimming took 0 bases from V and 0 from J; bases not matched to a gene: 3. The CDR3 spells CASSVGGQGLNTEAFF. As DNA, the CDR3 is TGTGCCAGCAGCGTAGGAGGACAGGGGTTGAACACTGAAGCTTTCTTT.

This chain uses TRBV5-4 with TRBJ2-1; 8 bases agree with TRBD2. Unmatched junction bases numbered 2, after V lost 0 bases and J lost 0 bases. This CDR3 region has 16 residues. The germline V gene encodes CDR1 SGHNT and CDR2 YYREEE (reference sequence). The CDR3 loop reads CASSLDLAGSYNEQFF. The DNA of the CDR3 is TGTGCCAGCAGCTTGGATCTAGCGGGCTCCTACAATGAGCAGTTCTTC.

CDR3 nucleotide sequence: TGTGCCAGCAGCAGGCGGGAGGGCTACAATGAGCAGTTCTTC. The encoded protein is CASSRREGYNEQFF. This chain joins TRBV2 and TRBJ2-1; 9 bases agree with TRBD2. This CDR3 has 14 residues. The germline CDR1 and CDR2 sequences are SNHLY and FYNNEI. The ends lost 6 bases at V and 3 bases at J; junction bases unmatched: 3.

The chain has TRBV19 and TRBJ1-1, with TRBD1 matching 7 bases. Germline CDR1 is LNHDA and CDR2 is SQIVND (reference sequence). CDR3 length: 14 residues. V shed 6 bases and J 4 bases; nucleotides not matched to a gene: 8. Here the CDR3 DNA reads TGTGCCAGTAGATTACAGGGGCTGGGCACTGAAGCTTTCTTT. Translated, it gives CASRLQGLGTEAFF. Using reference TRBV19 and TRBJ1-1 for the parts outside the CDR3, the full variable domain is DGGITQSPKYLFRKEGQNVTLSCEQNLNHDAMYWYRQDPGQGLRLIYYSQIVNDFQKGDIAEGYSVSREKKESFPLTVTSAQKNPTAFYLCASRLQGLGTEAFFGQGTRLTVV.

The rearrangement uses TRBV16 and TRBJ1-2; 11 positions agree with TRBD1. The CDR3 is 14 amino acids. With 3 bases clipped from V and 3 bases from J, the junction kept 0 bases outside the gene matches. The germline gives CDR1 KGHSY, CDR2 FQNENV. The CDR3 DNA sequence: TGTGCCAGCAGCCAGGACAGGGGGCACTATGGCTACACCTTC. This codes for CASSQDRGHYGYTF.

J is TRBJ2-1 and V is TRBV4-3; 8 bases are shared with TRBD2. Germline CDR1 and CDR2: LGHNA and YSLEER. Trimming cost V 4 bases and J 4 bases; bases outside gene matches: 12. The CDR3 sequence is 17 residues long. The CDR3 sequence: CASSPRGNSGGYNEQFF. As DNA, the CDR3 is TGCGCCAGCAGCCCAAGAGGGAACAGCGGGGGTTACAATGAGCAGTTCTTC.

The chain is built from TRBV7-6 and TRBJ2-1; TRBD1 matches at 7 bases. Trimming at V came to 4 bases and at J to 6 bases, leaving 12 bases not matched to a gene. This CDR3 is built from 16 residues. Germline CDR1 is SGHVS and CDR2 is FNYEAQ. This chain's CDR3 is CASSSITGVLLNEQFF. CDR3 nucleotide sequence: TGTGCCAGCAGCTCGATTACAGGGGTCTTACTCAATGAGCAGTTCTTC.

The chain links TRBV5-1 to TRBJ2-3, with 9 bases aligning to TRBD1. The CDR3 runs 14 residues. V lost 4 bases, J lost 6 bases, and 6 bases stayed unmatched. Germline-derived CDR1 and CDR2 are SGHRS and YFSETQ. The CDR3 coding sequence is TGCGCCAGCAGCCCCGGACAGGGGTTGGATACGCAGTATTTT. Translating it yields CASSPGQGLDTQYF.

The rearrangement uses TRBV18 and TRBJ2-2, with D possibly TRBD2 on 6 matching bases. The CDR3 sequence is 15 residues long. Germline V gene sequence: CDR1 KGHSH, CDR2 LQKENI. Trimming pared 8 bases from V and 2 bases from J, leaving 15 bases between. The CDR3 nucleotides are TGTGCCAGCCCCCCCGCGGGGACTAACACCGGGGAGCTGTTTTTT. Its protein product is CASPPAGTNTGELFF.

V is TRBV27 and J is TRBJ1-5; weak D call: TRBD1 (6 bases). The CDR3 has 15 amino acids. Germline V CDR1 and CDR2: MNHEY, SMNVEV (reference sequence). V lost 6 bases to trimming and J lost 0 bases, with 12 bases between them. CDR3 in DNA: TGTGCCAGCAGGATTACAGGGAATAGCAATCAGCCCCAGCATTTT. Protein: CASRITGNSNQPQHF.

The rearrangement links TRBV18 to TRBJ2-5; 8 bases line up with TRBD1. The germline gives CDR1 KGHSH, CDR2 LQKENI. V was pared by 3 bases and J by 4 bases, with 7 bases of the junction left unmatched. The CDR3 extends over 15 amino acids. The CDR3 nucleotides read TGTGCCAGCTCACCCGGGACAGGAAGGCCAGAGACCCAGTACTTC. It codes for CASSPGTGRPETQYF.

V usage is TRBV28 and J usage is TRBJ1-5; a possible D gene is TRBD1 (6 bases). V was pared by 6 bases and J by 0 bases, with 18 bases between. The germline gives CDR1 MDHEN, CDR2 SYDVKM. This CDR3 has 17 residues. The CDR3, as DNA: TGTGCCAGCAGGGAAACAGGGAAGGGGTATAGCAATCAGCCCCAGCATTTT. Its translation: CASRETGKGYSNQPQHF.

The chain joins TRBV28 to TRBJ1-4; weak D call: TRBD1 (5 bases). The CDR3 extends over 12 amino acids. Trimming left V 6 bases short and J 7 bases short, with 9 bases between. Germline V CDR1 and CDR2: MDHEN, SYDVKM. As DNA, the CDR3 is TGTGCCAGCAGGGCAGGGTTTGAAAAACTGTTTTTT. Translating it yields CASRAGFEKLFF.

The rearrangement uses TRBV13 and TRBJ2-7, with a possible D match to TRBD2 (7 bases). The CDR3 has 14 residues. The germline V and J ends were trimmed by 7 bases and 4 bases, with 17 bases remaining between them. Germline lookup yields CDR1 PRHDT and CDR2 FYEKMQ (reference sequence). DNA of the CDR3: TGTGCCAGCACTCTAGGGGGGGCGGAATACGAGCAGTACTTC. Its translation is CASTLGGAEYEQYF.

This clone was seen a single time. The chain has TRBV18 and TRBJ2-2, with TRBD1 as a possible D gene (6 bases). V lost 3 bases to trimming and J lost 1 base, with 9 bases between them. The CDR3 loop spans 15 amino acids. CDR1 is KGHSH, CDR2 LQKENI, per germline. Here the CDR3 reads CASSPRTENTGELFF. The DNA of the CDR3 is TGTGCCAGCTCACCTCGGACAGAGAACACCGGGGAGCTGTTTTTT. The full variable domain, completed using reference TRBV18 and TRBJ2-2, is NAGVMQNPRHLVRRRGQEARLRCSPMKGHSHVYWYRQLPEEGLKFMVYLQKENIIDESGMPKERFSAEFPKEGPSILRIQQVVRGDSAAYFCASSPRTENTGELFFGEGSRLTVL.

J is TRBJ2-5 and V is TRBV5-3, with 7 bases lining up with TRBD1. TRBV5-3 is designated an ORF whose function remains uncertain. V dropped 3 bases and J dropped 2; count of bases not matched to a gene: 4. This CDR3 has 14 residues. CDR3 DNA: TGTGCCAGAAGCTCCCGGGACAGTCAAGAGACCCAGTACTTC. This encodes CARSSRDSQETQYF.

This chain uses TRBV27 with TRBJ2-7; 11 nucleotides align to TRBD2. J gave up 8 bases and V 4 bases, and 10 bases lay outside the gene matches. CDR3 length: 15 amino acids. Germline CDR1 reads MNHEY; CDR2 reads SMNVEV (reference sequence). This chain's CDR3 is CASSWGTSGPTKQYF. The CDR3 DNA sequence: TGTGCCAGCAGTTGGGGGACTAGCGGCCCTACGAAGCAGTACTTC.

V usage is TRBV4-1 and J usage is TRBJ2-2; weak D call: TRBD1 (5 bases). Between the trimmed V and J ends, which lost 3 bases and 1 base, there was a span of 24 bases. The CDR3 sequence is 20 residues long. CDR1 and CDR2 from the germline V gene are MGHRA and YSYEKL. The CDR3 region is CASSQWTRPAIPLNTGELFF. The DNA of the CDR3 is TGCGCCAGCAGCCAGTGGACACGACCAGCTATTCCACTGAACACCGGGGAGCTGTTTTTT.

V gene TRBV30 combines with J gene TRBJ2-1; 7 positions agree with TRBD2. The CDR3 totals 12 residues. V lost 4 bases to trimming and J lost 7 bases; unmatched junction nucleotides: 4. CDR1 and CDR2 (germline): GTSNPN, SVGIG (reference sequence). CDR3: CAWMGGGNEQFF. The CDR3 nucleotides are TGTGCCTGGATGGGCGGGGGAAATGAGCAGTTCTTC.

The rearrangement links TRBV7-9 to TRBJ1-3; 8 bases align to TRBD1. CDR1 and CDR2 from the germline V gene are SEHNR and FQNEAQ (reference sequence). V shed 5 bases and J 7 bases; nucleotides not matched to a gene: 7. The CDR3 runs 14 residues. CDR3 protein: CASSQGQVGNTIYF. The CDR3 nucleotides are TGTGCCAGCAGCCAGGGACAGGTCGGGAACACCATATATTTT.

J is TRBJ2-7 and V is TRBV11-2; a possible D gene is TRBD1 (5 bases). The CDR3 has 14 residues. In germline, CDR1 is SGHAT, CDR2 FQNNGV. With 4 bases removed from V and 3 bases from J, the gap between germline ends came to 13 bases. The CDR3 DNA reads TGTGCCAGCAGCTCCCGATCAGGGTTCTACGAGCAGTACTTC. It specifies CASSSRSGFYEQYF.

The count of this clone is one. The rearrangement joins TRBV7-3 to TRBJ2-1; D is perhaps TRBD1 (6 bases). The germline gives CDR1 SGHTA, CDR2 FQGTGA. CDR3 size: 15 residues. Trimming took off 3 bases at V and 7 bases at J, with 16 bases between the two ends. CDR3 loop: CASSLDTFRGNEQFF. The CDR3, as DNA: TGTGCCAGCAGCTTGGACACCTTCAGGGGAAATGAGCAGTTCTTC.

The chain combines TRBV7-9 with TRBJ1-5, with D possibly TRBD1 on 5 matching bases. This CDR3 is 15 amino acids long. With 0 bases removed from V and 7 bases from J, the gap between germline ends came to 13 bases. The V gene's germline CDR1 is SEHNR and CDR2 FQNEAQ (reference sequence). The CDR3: CASSLAGGPLQPQHF. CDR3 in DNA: TGTGCCAGCAGCTTAGCCGGGGGACCGCTACAGCCCCAGCATTTT.

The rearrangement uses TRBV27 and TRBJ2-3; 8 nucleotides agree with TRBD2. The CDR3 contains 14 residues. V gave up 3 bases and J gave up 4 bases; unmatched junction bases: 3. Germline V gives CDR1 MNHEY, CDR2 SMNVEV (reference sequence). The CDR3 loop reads CASSFRLASDTQYF. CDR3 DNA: TGTGCCAGCAGTTTCCGACTAGCGTCAGATACGCAGTATTTT.